Each of the 10 T cell receptor beta chains below was sequenced from the same sample in a study of CD8 T cells in Susac syndrome. An input of about 0.5 to 1 ug of RNA was subjected to reverse transcription using random hexamers. TCRdb independently ran MiXCR on the immunoSEQ multiplex PCR reads; one entry per CDR3 protein. The sample holds 150,000 to 200,000 distinct CDR3 sequences; 85% to 95% are singletons and the top ten take 0.1%. Sequencing used CD4+ T cells from PBMCs. These receptor sequences come from a human donor in good health.

V gene TRBV12-5 combines with J gene TRBJ2-5, with 8 bases aligning to TRBD2. This CDR3 has 16 amino acids. CDR1 is LGHNT, CDR2 FRNRAP, per germline. V was clipped by 5 bases and J by 5 bases; unmatched bases: 13. CDR3 DNA sequence: TGTGCTAGTGGTCTAACCGCGGGGGGCGGCGGGGAGACCCAGTACTTC. It yields the protein CASGLTAGGGGETQYF.

The chain recombines TRBV20-1 with TRBJ1-6; a possible D gene is TRBD1 (5 bases). This CDR3 has 17 amino acids. CDR1 and CDR2 from the germline V gene are DFQATT and SNEGSKA (reference sequence). The V end was cut by 3 bases, the J end by 5 bases, with 20 bases between. CDR3 protein: CSASAPPVLGDNSPLHF. CDR3 in DNA: TGCAGTGCTAGTGCTCCCCCGGTGTTGGGGGATAATTCACCCCTCCACTTT.

The chain employs TRBV3-1 and TRBJ1-1, with D tentatively TRBD1 (6 bases). The CDR3 sequence is 13 residues long. Trimming took 5 bases from V and 6 from J, leaving 13 bases between them. Germline V gives CDR1 LGHDT, CDR2 YNNKEL (reference sequence). CDR3 sequence: CASSGGGRAEAFF. The CDR3 coding sequence is TGTGCCAGCAGCGGGGGGGGCAGGGCTGAAGCTTTCTTT.

The chain is built from TRBV20-1 and TRBJ2-1, with D tentatively TRBD1 (6 bases). The CDR3 consists of 13 residues. From germline, CDR1 is DFQATT and CDR2 SNEGSKA (reference sequence). Trimming removed 6 bases from V and 7 bases from J, with 16 bases in between. This CDR3 reads CSALTGSANEQFF. CDR3 DNA: TGCAGTGCCCTGACAGGCTCCGCTAATGAGCAGTTCTTC.

V and J are TRBV25-1 and TRBJ2-3; TRBD1 is a possible D gene (5 bases). CDR1 and CDR2 (germline): MGHDK, SYGVNS. Between the trimmed V and J ends, which lost 2 bases and 5 bases, there was a span of 17 bases. The CDR3 is 16 amino acids. The DNA for the CDR3 is TGTGCCAGCAGTGAACTAGGTTCGGGTCAGGGAGATACGCAGTATTTT. This translates into CASSELGSGQGDTQYF.

For the CDR3, the DNA is TGTGCCTCCTCCGGGACCAGTAAAAATGAGCAGTTCTTC. Encoded protein: CASSGTSKNEQFF. This chain connects TRBV2 to TRBJ2-1; D possibly uses TRBD1 or TRBD2 (5 bases each). CDR1 is SNHLY and CDR2 is FYNNEI in the germline V gene. This CDR3 contains 13 residues. Trimming took 11 bases from V and 7 from J, leaving 18 bases between them.

V gene TRBV7-9 combines with J gene TRBJ1-1; tentatively, D is TRBD1 (6 bases). V lost 4 bases and J 5 bases, leaving 14 bases between the germline ends. There are 14 residues in the CDR3. Per the germline V gene, CDR1 is SEHNR and CDR2 is FQNEAQ (reference sequence). For the CDR3, the DNA is TGTGCCAGCAGCTGGGGGGGGCAGGGGACTGAAGCTTTCTTT. Translating gives CASSWGGQGTEAFF.

This rearrangement joins TRBV24-1 to TRBJ2-3; 12 nucleotides agree with TRBD2. Germline V lookup: CDR1 KGHDR, CDR2 SFDVKD. V dropped 5 bases and J dropped 1; count of bases not matched to a gene: 6. This CDR3 region has 17 residues. CDR3 nucleotide sequence: TGTGCCACCAGTGCCCGGACTAGCGGGGTGGGCACAGATACGCAGTATTTT. It encodes CATSARTSGVGTDTQYF.

The V gene is TRBV20-1, the J gene TRBJ2-7, with D unclear. V shed 6 bases and J shed 6 bases, with 9 bases lying between them. Germline-derived CDR1 and CDR2 are DFQATT and SNEGSKA (reference sequence). CDR3 length: 10 amino acids. CDR3: CSAPEVEQYF. The CDR3 DNA reads TGCAGTGCACCCGAGGTCGAGCAGTACTTC.

The V gene is TRBV12-3 or TRBV12-4, the J gene TRBJ2-3, with TRBD2 as a possible D gene (5 bases). The V end was cut by 2 bases, the J end by 1 base, with 10 bases between. This CDR3 spans 15 amino acids. The CDR3: CASSLNLGGTDTQYF. CDR3 nucleotides: TGTGCCAGCAGTTTAAACCTCGGGGGCACAGATACGCAGTATTTT.